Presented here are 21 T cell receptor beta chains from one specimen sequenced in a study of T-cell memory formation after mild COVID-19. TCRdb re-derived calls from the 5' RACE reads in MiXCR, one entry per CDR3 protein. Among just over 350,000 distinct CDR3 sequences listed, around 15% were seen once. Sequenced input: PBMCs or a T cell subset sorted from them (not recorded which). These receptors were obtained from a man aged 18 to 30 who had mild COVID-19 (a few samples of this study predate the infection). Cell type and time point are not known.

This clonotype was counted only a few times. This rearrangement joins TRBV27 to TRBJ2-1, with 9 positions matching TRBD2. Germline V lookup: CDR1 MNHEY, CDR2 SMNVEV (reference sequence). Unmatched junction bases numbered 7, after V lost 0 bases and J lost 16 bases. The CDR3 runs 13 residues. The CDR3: CASSLSSGGPIFF. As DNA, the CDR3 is TGTGCCAGCAGTTTATCTAGCGGGGGCCCCATTTTCTTC.

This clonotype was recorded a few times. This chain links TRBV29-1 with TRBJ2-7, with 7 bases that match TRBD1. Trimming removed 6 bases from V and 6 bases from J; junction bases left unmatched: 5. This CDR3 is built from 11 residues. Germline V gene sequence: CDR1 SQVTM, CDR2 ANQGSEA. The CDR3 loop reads CSVATGPEQYV. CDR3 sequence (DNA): TGCAGCGTCGCGACAGGGCCCGAGCAGTACGTC.

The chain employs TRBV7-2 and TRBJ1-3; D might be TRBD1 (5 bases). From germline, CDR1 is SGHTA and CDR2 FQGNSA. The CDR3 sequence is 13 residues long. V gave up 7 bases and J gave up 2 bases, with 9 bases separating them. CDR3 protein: CASNRGAGNTIYF. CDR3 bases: TGTGCCAGCAATCGAGGGGCTGGAAACACCATATATTTT.

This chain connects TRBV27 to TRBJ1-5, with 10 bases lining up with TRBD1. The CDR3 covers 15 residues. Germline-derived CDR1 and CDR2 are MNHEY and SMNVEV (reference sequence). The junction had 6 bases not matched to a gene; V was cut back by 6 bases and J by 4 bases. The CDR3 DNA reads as TGTGCCAGCAGAGGGACAGGGGTCCGGAATCAGCCCCAGCATTTT. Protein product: CASRGTGVRNQPQHF.

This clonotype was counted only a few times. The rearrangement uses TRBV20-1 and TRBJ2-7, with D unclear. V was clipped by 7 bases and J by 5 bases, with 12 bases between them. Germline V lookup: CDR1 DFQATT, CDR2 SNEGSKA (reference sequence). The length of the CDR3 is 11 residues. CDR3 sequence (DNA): TGCAGTGGGTTAGGGTCCGACGAGCAGTACTTC. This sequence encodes CSGLGSDEQYF.

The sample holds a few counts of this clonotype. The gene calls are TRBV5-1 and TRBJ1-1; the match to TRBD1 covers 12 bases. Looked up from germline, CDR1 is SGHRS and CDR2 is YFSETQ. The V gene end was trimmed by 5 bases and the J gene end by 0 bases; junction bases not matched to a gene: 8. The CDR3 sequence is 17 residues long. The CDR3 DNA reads TGCGCCAGCAGGGGTGGGACAGGGGGCCCTATGAACACTGAAGCTTTCTTT. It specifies CASRGGTGGPMNTEAFF.

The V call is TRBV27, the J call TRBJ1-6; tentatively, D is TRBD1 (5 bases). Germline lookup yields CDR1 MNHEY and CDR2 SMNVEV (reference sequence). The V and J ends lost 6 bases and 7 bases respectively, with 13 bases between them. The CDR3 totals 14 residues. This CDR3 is CASRPGNLNSPLHF. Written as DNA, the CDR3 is TGTGCCAGCAGGCCAGGGAATTTAAATTCACCCCTCCACTTT.

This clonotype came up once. The DNA of the CDR3 is TGTGCCAGCACCAGGGCCTCAGAGCCCCAGCATTTT. This translates into CASTRASEPQHF. This chain links TRBV12-3 or TRBV12-4 with TRBJ1-5; a possible D gene is TRBD1 (5 bases). V shed 7 bases and J shed 8 bases, with 12 bases lying between them. CDR3 length: 12 amino acids.

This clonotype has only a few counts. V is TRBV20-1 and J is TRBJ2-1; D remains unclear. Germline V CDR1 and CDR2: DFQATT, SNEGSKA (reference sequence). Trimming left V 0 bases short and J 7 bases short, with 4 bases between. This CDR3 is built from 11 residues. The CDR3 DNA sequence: TGCAGTGCTAGAGAAGTAAATGAGCAGTTCTTC. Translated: CSAREVNEQFF.

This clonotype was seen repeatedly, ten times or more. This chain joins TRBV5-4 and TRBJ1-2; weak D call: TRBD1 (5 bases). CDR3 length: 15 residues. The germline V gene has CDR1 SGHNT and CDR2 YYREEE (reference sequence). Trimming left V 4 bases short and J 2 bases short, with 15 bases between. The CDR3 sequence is CASSPPGGANYGYTF. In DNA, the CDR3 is TGTGCCAGCAGCCCACCGGGAGGGGCGAACTATGGCTACACCTTC.

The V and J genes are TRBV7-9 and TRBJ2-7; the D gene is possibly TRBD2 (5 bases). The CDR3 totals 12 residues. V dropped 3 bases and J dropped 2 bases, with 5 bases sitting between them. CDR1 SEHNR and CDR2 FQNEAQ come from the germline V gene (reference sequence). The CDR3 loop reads CASSLEAYEQYF. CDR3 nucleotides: TGTGCCAGCAGCTTGGAGGCCTACGAGCAGTACTTC.

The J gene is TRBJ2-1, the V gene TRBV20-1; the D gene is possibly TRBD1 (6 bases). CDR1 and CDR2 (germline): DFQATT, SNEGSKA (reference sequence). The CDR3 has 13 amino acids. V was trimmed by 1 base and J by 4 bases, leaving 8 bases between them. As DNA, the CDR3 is TGCAGTGCTAGAGCGGGGACATACAATGAGCAGTTCTTC. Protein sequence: CSARAGTYNEQFF.

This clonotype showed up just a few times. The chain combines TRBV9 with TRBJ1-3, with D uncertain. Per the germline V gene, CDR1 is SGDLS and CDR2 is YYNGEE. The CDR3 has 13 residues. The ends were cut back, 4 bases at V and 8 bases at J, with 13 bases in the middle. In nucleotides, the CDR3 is TGTGCCAGCAGCCCCTCCCCGTCGCACACCATATATTTT. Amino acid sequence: CASSPSPSHTIYF.

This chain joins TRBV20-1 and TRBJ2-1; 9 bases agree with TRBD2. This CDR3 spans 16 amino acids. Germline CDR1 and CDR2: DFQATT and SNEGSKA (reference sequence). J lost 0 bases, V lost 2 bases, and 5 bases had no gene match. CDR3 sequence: CSARTPGLASYNEQFF. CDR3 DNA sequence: TGCAGTGCTAGAACTCCGGGACTAGCCTCCTACAATGAGCAGTTCTTC.

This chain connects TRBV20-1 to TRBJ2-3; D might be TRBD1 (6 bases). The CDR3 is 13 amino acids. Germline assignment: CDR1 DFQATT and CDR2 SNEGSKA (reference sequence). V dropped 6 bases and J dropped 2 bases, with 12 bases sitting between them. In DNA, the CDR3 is TGCAGTGCCAGGGGACCGAACACAGATACGCAGTATTTT. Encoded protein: CSARGPNTDTQYF.

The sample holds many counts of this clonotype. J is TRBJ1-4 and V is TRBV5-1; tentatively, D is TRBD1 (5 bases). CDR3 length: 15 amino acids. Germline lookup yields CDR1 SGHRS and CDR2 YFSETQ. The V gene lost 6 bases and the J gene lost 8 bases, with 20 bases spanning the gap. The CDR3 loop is CASTATGGPGEKLFF. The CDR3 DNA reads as TGCGCCAGCACCGCCACGGGGGGACCGGGGGAAAAACTGTTTTTT.

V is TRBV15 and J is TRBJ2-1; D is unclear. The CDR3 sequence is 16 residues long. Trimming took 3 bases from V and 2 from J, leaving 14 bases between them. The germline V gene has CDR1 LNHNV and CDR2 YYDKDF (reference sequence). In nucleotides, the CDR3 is TGTGCCACCAGCAGGCTAGGGCAGTCACCCTACAATGAGCAGTTCTTC. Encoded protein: CATSRLGQSPYNEQFF.

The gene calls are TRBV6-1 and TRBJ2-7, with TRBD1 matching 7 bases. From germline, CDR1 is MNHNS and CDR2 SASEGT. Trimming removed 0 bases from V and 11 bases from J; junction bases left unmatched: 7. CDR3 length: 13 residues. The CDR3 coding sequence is TGTGCCAGCAGTGAAGCGGGACAGCCCGAAAAGTACGTC. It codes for CASSEAGQPEKYV.

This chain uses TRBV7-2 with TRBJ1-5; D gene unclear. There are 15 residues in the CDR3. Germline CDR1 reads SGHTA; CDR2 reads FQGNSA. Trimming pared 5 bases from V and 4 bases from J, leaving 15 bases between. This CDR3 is CASSRGWHSNQPQHF. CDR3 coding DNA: TGTGCCAGCAGCCGAGGGTGGCATTCTAATCAGCCCCAGCATTTT.

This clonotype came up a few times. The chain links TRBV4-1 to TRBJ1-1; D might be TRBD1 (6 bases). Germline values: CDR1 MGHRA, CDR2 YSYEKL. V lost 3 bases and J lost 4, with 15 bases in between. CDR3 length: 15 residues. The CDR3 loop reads CASSHIKTGSTEAFF. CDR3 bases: TGCGCCAGCAGCCATATTAAGACAGGTTCCACTGAAGCTTTCTTT.

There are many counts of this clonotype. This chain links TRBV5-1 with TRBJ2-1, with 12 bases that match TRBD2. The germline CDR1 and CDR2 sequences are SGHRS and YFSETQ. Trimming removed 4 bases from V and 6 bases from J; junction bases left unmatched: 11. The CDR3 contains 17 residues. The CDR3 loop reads CASSPRLAGAFPNEQFF. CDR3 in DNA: TGCGCCAGCAGCCCTAGACTAGCGGGGGCATTCCCCAATGAGCAGTTCTTC.